This record covers a single T cell receptor (beta chain). What it binds is unknown. These data are taken from a study of STAT3 mutations in large granular lymphocyte leukemia. The overall study: More than half of T-LGLL patients received immunosuppressive therapy.

The data were produced by immunoSEQ multiplex PCR, yet TCRdb's version contains in-frame clones alone and is incomplete. This table holds 35,000 or so clones, 70% to 90% found once. Broader study findings: Every T-LGLL patient had at least one immunodominant TCRbeta clonotype. No sample exists from the first appearance of each clone.

Sequencing input: PBMCs. This clonotype was sampled from a human donor with T large granular lymphocyte leukemia. Some clones in this sample may be carry-over from other donors' samples.

Here the CDR3 DNA reads TGCGCCAGCAGCCAAGATCGGGGGGGAGGGCAGCCCCAGCATTTT. This codes for CASSQDRGGGQPQHF. The V and J genes are TRBV4-1 and TRBJ1-5; D is perhaps TRBD1 (5 bases). Trimming pared 0 bases from V and 7 bases from J, leaving 13 bases between. The length of the CDR3 is 15 residues. The germline CDR1 and CDR2 sequences are MGHRA and YSYEKL.